The T cell receptor beta chain described here comes from a study of blood T cell repertoires in COVID-19. The wider study: T cells, B-cell-depleted T cells, or PBMCs supplied cDNA or gDNA.

As originally analysed: Amplification from reference gene primers served as the basis for estimated nucleated cell counts. The protocol was immunoSEQ multiplex PCR, while the TCRdb copy is restricted to in-frame clones and leaves out a portion. V, J and clone size derive from that table, while D and trimming were established from the DNA sequence. The data hold over 45,000 clones, with 81% observed a single time. The CDR3 covers 11 residues. The germline V and J ends were trimmed by 5 bases and 6 bases, with 10 bases remaining between them. Germline CDR1 and CDR2: SQVTM and ANQGSEA. Source material: peripheral blood. V is TRBV29-1 and J is TRBJ1-1; D may be TRBD1 (5 bases). The source is a woman older than 75 with active or convalescent COVID-19. The CDR3 is CSVSTGPEAFF. The CDR3 region has the DNA TGCAGCGTTTCAACAGGCCCTGAAGCTTTCTTT.